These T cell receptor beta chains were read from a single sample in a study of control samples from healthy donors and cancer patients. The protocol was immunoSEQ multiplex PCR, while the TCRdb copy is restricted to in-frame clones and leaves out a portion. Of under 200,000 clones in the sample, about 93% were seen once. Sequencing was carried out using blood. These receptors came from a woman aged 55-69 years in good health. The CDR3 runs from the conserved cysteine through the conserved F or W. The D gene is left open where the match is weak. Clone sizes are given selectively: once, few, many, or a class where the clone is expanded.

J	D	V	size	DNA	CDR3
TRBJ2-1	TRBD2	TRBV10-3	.	TGTGCCATCATTTCAGGGACTAGCGGGAGCTACAATGAGCAGTTCTTC	CAIISGTSGSYNEQFF
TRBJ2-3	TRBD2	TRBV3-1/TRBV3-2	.	TGTGCCAGCAGCCAAGATCCCACTAGCGGGGCTTCCACAGATACGCAGTATTTT	CASSQDPTSGASTDTQYF
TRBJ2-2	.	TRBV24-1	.	TGTGCCACCAGTGGGGGCAACGGGGAGCTGTTTTTT	CATSGGNGELFF
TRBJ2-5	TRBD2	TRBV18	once	TGTGCCAGCTCACCACAGGGGACTAGCGGGGGCCAAGAGACCCAGTACTTC	CASSPQGTSGGQETQYF
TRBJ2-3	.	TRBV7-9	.	TGTGCCAGCAGCTTAGCGGGCGGCCGGGCGGCAGATACGCAGTATTTT	CASSLAGGRAADTQYF
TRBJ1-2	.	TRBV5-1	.	TGCGCCAGCAGCCCGACGGACGAGACTAACTATGGCTACACCTTC	CASSPTDETNYGYTF
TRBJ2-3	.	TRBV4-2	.	TGTGCCAGCAGCCAAGAGGAGTGGTCAGATACGCAGTATTTT	CASSQEEWSDTQYF
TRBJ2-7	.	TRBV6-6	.	TGTGCCAGCAGTTACTCGGCCTCAAGTAGCTCCTACGAGCAGTACTTC	CASSYSASSSSYEQYF
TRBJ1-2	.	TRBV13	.	TGTGCCAGCAGCTTCAAACAGGGCGTGGGTGGCTACACCTTC	CASSFKQGVGGYTF
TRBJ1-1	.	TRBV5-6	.	TGTGCCAGCAGCTTGGGGTTTGGGAACACTGAAGCTTTCTTT	CASSLGFGNTEAFF
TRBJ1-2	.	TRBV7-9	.	TGTGCCAGCAGCTTACAGGAAAACTATGGCTACACCTTC	CASSLQENYGYTF
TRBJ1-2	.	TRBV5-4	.	TGTGCCAGCAGCTGGGCCCGGGACTTTAGCTATGGCTACACCTTC	CASSWARDFSYGYTF
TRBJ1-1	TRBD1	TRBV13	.	TGTGCCAGCAGCGCGGTAGCCGGGACAGGGGGCACTGAAGCTTTCTTT	CASSAVAGTGGTEAFF
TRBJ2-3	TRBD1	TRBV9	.	TGTGCCAGCAGCTTAGGGACAGCATCTAGCACAGATACGCAGTATTTT	CASSLGTASSTDTQYF
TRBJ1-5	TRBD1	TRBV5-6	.	TGTGCCAGCAGCCGCAATAGACAGAAGGACAGGCACAATCAGCCCCAGCATTTT	CASSRNRQKDRHNQPQHF
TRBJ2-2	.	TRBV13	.	TGTGCCAGCATTTGGGCCTACACCGGGGAGCTGTTTTTT	CASIWAYTGELFF
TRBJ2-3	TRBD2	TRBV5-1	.	TGCGCCAGCAGCTCTCCAAACGGGACTAGCGGGGCCGGAGGCACAGATACGCAGTATTTT	CASSSPNGTSGAGGTDTQYF
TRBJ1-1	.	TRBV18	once	TGTGCCAGCTCCCCCCAGTCGGGAGCCGTGAACACTGAAGCTTTCTTT	CASSPQSGAVNTEAFF
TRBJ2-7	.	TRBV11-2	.	TGTGCCAGCAGCTCCACGGGCTACGAGCAGTACTTC	CASSSTGYEQYF
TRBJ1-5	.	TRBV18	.	TGTGCCAGCTCAGCCGGGATCAGCAATCAGCCCCAGCATTTT	CASSAGISNQPQHF
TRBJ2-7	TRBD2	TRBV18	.	TGTGCCAGCTCACCAGGGCTAGCGGGGGCCTACGAGCAGTACTTC	CASSPGLAGAYEQYF
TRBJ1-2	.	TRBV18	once	TGTGCCAGCTCACCAGGGGATGCTAACTATGGCTACACCTTC	CASSPGDANYGYTF
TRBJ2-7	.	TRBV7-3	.	TGTGCCAGCAGCTTATACTCGGGACCCACCTACGAGCAGTACTTC	CASSLYSGPTYEQYF
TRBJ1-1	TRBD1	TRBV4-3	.	TGCGCCAGCAGCCAGGAGACAGGGAGTGCCACTGAAGCTTTCTTT	CASSQETGSATEAFF
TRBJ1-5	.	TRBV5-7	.	TGTGCCAGCAGCCAGCCGACGCGTTGGAGGGCCAATAGCAATCAGCCCCAGCATTTT	CASSQPTRWRANSNQPQHF
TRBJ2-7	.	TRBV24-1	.	TGTGCCACCAGTGATTTATCGGGGGATCCCTACGAGCAGTACTTC	CATSDLSGDPYEQYF
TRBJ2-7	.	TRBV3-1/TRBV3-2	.	TGTGCCAGCAGCCAAAATAACAGATACGAGCAGTACTTC	CASSQNNRYEQYF
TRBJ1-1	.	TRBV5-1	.	TGCGCCAGCAGCTTGGAGGGGCCACCCAACACTGAAGCTTTCTTT	CASSLEGPPNTEAFF
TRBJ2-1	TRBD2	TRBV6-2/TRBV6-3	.	TGTGCCAGCAGTTCCGGCCTGACTAGCGGGGCGAGCTCCTACAATGAGCAGTTCTTC	CASSSGLTSGASSYNEQFF